The source of this TCR beta chain is a study of blood T cell repertoires in COVID-19. The study drew participants aged about 18 to 89 years from about two dozen US areas. Per germline, CDR1 SNHLY and CDR2 FYNNEI. Trimming cost V 11 bases and J 4 bases; bases outside gene matches: 7. This CDR3 is 13 amino acids long. In the source study's methods: Amplification of reference gene primers was used by the study to estimate nucleated cell counts. Produced via immunoSEQ multiplex PCR; TCRdb's table is partial and in-frame only. V, J and clone size were drawn from that table, and D and trimming were deduced from the DNA. This table holds 250,000 or so clones, about 85% found once.

The sequenced sample was PBMCs or T cells enriched from blood (not recorded which). The receptor's source is a man in his thirties or forties who had recovered from COVID-19. The V and J genes are TRBV2 and TRBJ2-1, with TRBD1 identical over 8 bases. The CDR3 reads CAGRDRLYNEQFF. The CDR3 bases are TGTGCCGGCCGGGACAGGCTATACAATGAGCAGTTCTTC.